Listed below are T cell receptor beta chains from one sample, sequenced in a study of glioma-infiltrating T cells after dendritic cell vaccination. Measured with immunoSEQ multiplex PCR; TCRdb has only the in-frame clones, and not every one. This table has about 76,000 clones, around 86% appearing once. Sequencing was performed on blood, taken after dendritic cell vaccination. The receptors shown here come from a human donor with glioblastoma. The CDR3 runs from the conserved cysteine through the conserved F or W. The D gene is left open where the match is weak.

d_call j_call v_call cdr3_length cdr3_aa
TRBD1 TRBJ2-1 TRBV7-9 13 CASTRTGHWEQFF
TRBD2 TRBJ2-7 TRBV27 14 CASSPTSAPYEQYF
. TRBJ1-6 TRBV5-4 14 CASSLSDSNSPLHF
. TRBJ2-5 TRBV2 15 CASSEGGAPQETQYF
TRBD2 TRBJ2-3 TRBV5-1 16 CASSLASGVLTDTQYF
TRBD2 TRBJ2-1 TRBV19 17 CASSSIYSSGHYNEQFF
. TRBJ1-6 TRBV5-8 15 CASSPGSSYNSPLHF
. TRBJ1-1 TRBV7-9 12 CASSPPYTEAFF
TRBD2 TRBJ2-2 TRBV10-1 17 CASSEGGLAGGHGELFF
. TRBJ1-1 TRBV29-1 13 CSVRQGSFPEAFF
TRBD2 TRBJ2-2 TRBV7-3 16 CASSAEGTSGTGELFF
. TRBJ2-1 TRBV5-1 15 CASSLSGTGGNEQFF
. TRBJ1-2 TRBV29-1 12 CSVLTDGYGYTF
TRBD1 TRBJ2-5 TRBV7-9 14 CASSRQGMGETQYF
. TRBJ2-7 TRBV21-1 16 CASSPPSGRPGWEQYF
. TRBJ2-7 TRBV5-1 18 CASSSHWGQKTLTYEQYF
TRBD1 TRBJ1-2 TRBV7-9 14 CASSYRDRVYGYTF
TRBD1 TRBJ1-6 TRBV5-1 14 CASSVGTGHSPLHF
. TRBJ1-5 TRBV7-2 12 CASSFPNQPQHF
. TRBJ2-1 TRBV4-3 16 CASSQEHGKSYNEQFF
. TRBJ2-3 TRBV25-1 16 CASSDRRGENTDTQYF
TRBD1 TRBJ1-2 TRBV5-4 15 CASSYRGEPNYGYTF
. TRBJ1-2 TRBV7-2 14 CASSFTGSNYGYTF
. TRBJ2-3 TRBV5-5 14 CASFPGLWEDTQYF
TRBD2 TRBJ2-3 TRBV11-2 18 CASSLGGGRGYSTDTQYF
TRBD1 TRBJ1-1 TRBV4-1 16 CASSQDTTGGLQGAFF
. TRBJ2-1 TRBV5-1 14 CASSLVAGPREQFF
. TRBJ2-7 TRBV5-1 13 CASSWGDSYEQYF
. TRBJ2-3 TRBV5-4 14 CASSMDTNTDTQYF
TRBD1 TRBJ2-7 TRBV2 15 CASREGQVGSYEQYF
TRBD2 TRBJ2-3 TRBV5-1 15 CASSATSASTDTQYF
. TRBJ2-1 TRBV7-6 15 CASSLGGPSYNEQFF
. TRBJ1-2 TRBV9 14 CASSVDETNYGYTF
TRBD1 TRBJ1-5 TRBV29-1 13 CSVDDRGGQPQHF
. TRBJ2-3 TRBV15 15 CATSMRGKGPDTQYF
TRBD1 TRBJ1-2 TRBV5-1 15 CASSLGGQGGHGYTF
TRBD2 TRBJ2-2 TRBV2 13 CASNGGGTGELFF
TRBD2 TRBJ2-7 TRBV28 13 CASGGRGSYEQYF
TRBD1 . TRBV29-1 14 CSAEVRDRDDEQYF
. TRBJ1-1 TRBV28 14 CASSGGLVNTEAFF
. TRBJ1-2 TRBV7-6 13 CASSLNSGGGYTF
. TRBJ2-1 TRBV11-2 16 CASSPPREPTYNEQFF
. TRBJ1-2 TRBV13 15 CASSLGRYSNYGYTF
TRBD2 TRBJ2-3 TRBV7-2 14 CASSPGPQGGTQYF
TRBD1 TRBJ2-7 TRBV6-1 14 CASRPGQGVYEQYF
. TRBJ1-1 TRBV21-1 15 CASSKEAGLVTEAFF
TRBD1 TRBJ1-4 TRBV29-1 15 CSVEGGQGTNEKLFF
. TRBJ1-1 TRBV5-4 16 CASSFLATRVNTEAFF
TRBD1 TRBJ2-3 TRBV2 12 CASSRTGWAQYF
. TRBJ2-7 TRBV4-3 13 CASSQDLNYEQYF
. TRBJ2-3 TRBV29-1 15 CSVGGRQGKQDTQYF
TRBD1 TRBJ1-4 TRBV29-1 13 CSVSTGIREKLFF
. TRBJ2-7 TRBV7-8 15 CASSPRGTRVGEQYF
TRBD1 TRBJ1-1 TRBV6-5 13 CASIPGRGRKAFF